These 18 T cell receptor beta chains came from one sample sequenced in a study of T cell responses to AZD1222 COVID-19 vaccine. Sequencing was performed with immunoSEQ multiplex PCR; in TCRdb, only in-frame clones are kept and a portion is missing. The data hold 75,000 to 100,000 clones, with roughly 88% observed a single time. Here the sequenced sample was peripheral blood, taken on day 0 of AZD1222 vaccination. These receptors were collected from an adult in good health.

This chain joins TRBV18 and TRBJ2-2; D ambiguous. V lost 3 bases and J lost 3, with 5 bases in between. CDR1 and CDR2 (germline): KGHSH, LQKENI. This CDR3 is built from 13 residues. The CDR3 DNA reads TGTGCCAGCTCACCGCTAGACACCGGGGAGCTGTTTTTT. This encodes CASSPLDTGELFF.

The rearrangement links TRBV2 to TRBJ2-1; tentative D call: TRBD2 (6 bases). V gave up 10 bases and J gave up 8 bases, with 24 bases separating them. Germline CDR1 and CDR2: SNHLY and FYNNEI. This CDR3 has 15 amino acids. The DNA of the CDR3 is TGTGCCAATACGCTGACGACTAGTACCTCCCATGAGCAGTTCTTC. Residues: CANTLTTSTSHEQFF.

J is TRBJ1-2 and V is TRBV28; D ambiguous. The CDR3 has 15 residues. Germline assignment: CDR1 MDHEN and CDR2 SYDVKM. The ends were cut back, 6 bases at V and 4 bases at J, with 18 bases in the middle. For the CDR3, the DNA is TGTGCCAGCAGCGAACCCCCCACTCAGACCTATGGCTACACCTTC. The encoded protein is CASSEPPTQTYGYTF.

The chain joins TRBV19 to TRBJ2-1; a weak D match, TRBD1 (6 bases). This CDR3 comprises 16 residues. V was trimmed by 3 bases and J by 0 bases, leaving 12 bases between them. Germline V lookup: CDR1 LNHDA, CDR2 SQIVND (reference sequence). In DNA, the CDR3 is TGTGCCAGTAGTATGGTTGCAGGGGTCTCCTACAATGAGCAGTTCTTC. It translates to CASSMVAGVSYNEQFF.

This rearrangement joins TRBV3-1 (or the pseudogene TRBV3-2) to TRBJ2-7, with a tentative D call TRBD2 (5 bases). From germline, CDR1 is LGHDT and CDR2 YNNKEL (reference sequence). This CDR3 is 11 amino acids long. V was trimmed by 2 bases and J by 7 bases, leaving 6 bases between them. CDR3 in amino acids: CASSQQREQYF. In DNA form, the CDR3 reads TGTGCCAGCAGCCAACAGCGGGAGCAGTACTTC.

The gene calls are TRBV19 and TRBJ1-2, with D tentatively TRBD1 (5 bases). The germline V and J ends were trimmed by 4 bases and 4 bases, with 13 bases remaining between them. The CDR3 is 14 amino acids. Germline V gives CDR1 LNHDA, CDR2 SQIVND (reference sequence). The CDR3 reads CASSTQTGSYGYTF. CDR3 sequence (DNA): TGTGCCAGTAGTACCCAAACAGGTTCCTATGGCTACACCTTC.

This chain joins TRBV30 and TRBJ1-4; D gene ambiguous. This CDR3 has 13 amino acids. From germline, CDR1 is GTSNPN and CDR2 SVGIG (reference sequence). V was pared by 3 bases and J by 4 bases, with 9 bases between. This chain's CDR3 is CAWSWANNEKLFF. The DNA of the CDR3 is TGTGCCTGGAGCTGGGCGAATAATGAAAAACTGTTTTTT.

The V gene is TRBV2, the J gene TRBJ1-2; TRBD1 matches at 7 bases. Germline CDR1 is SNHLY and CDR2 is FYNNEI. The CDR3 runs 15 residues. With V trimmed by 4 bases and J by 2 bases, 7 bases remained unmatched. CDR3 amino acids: CASSAGQSLNYGYTF. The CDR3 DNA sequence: TGTGCCAGCAGTGCGGGACAGTCGCTAAACTATGGCTACACCTTC.

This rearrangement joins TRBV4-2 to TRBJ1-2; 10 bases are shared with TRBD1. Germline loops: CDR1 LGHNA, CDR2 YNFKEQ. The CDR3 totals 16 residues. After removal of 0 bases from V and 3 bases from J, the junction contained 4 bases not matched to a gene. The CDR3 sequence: CASSQEDRGLDYGYTF. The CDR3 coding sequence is TGTGCCAGCAGCCAAGAGGACAGGGGGTTAGACTATGGCTACACCTTC.

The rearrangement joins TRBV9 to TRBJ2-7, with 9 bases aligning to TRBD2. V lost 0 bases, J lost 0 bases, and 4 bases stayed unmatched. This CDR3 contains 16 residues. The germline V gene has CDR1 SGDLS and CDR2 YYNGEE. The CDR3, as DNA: TGTGCCAGCAGCGTAGGTGGTAGCGGGAGCTCCTACGAGCAGTACTTC. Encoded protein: CASSVGGSGSSYEQYF. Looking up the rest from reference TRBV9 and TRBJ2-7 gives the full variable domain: DSGVTQTPKHLITATGQRVTLRCSPRSGDLSVYWYQQSLDQGLQFLIQYYNGEERAKGNILERFSAQQFPDLHSELNLSSLELGDSALYFCASSVGGSGSSYEQYFGPGTRLTVT.

CDR3 region: CASGGQGASYEQYF. CDR3 DNA sequence: TGTGCCAGCGGCGGACAGGGGGCGTCCTACGAGCAGTACTTC. This sequence joins TRBV2 and TRBJ2-7; 11 bases fit TRBD1. Germline CDR1 SNHLY, CDR2 FYNNEI. The CDR3 is made up of 14 amino acids. J was trimmed by 1 base and V by 8 bases; bases with no gene match: 4.

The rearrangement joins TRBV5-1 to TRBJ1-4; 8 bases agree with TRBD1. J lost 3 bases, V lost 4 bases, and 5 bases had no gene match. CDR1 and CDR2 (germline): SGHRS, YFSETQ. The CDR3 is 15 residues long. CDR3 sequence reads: CASSQTGASNEKLFF. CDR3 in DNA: TGCGCCAGCAGCCAGACAGGGGCCTCTAATGAAAAACTGTTTTTT.

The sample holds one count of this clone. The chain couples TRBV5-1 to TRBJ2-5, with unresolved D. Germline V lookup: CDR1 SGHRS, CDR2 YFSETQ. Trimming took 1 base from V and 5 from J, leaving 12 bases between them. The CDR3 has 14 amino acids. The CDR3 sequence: CASSLSQVVETQYF. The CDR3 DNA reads TGCGCCAGCAGCTTGAGTCAAGTGGTCGAGACCCAGTACTTC. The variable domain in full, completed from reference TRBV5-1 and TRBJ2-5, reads KAGVTQTPRYLIKTRGQQVTLSCSPISGHRSVSWYQQTPGQGLQFLFEYFSETQRNKGNFPGRFSGRQFSNSRSEMNVSTLELGDSALYLCASSLSQVVETQYFGPGTRLLVL.

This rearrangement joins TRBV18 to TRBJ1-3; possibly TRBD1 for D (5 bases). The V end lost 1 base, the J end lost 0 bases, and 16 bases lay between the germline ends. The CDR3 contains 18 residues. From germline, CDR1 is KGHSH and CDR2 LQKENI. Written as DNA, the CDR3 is TGTGCCAGCTCACCACTTCCCCAGACAGAGAGCTCTGGAAACACCATATATTTT. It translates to CASSPLPQTESSGNTIYF.

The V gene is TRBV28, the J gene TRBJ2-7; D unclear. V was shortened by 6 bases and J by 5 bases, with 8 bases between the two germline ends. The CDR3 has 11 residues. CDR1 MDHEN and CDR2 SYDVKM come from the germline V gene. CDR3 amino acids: CASRTWNEQYF. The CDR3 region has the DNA TGTGCCAGCAGGACGTGGAACGAGCAGTACTTC. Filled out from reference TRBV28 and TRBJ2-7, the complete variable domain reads DVKVTQSSRYLVKRTGEKVFLECVQDMDHENMFWYRQDPGLGLRLIYFSYDVKMKEKGDIPEGYSVSREKKERFSLILESASTNQTSMYLCASRTWNEQYFGPGTRLTVT.

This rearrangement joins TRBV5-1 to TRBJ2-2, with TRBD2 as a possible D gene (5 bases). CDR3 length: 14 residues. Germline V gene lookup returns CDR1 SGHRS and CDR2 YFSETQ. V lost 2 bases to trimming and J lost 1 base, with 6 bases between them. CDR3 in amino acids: CASSLSGNTGELFF. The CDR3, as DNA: TGCGCCAGCAGCTTAAGCGGGAACACCGGGGAGCTGTTTTTT.

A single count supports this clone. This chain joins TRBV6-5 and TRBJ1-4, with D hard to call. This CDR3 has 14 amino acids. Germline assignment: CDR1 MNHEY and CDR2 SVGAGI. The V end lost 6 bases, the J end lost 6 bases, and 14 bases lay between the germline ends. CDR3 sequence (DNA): TGTGCCAGCAGCTTTAGTAATTCAGATGAAAAACTGTTTTTT. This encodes CASSFSNSDEKLFF.

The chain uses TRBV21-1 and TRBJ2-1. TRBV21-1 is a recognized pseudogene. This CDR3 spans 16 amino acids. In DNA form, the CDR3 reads TGTGCCAGCAGCAAGACAAGGGTGGTCCTAGGCAATGAGCAGTTCTTC. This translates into CASSKTRVVLGNEQFF.